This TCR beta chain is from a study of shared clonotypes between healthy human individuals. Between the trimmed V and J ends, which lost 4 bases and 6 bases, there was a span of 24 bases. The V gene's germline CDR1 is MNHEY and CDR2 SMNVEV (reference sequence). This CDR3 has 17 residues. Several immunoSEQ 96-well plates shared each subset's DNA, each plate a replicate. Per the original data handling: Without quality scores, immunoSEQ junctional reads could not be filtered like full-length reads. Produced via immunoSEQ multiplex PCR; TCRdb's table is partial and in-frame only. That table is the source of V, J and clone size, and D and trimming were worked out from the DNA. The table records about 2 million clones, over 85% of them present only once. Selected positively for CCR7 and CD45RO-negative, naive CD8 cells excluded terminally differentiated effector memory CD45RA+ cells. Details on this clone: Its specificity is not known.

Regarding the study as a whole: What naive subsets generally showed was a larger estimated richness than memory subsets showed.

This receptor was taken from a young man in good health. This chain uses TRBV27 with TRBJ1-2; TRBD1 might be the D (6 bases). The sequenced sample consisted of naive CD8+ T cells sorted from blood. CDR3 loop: CASSSLGGFFSSHGYTF. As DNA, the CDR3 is TGTGCCAGCAGTTCACTTGGGGGCTTTTTTTCATCGCATGGCTACACCTTC.